This is a list of T cell receptor beta chains from one sample in a study of metastatic and nonmetastatic thyroid tumors. TCRdb redid the clone calls on the PCR reads using MiXCR. The table includes tens of thousands of clones, 17% detected once. The sample consisted of tumor tissue. These receptors all come from a female donor with papillary thyroid cancer or a benign thyroid nodule (not recorded which). Some clones in this sample may be carry-over from other donors' samples. Each CDR3 is given with its conserved first and last residue. D genes are given only for firm matches. Rows may omit the clone size; those that give it use once, few, many or a size class.

size: many
V: TRBV18
D: .
length: 13
J: TRBJ1-1
CDR3: CASSRDISTEAFF
DNA: TGTGCCAGCTCAAGGGACATAAGCACTGAAGCTTTCTTT

size: many
V: TRBV18
D: .
length: 13
J: TRBJ1-5
CDR3: CASSIRYLGPQHF
DNA: TGTGCCAGCTCAATTCGCTATTTGGGGCCCCAGCATTTT

size: .
V: TRBV19
D: .
length: 18
J: TRBJ1-2
CDR3: CASSRSLGHGPGGDGYTF
DNA: TGTGCCAGTAGTCGCAGTTTGGGACATGGGCCGGGAGGCGATGGCTACACCTTC

size: many
V: TRBV7-9
D: .
length: 12
J: TRBJ2-7
CDR3: CASSLEKYEQYF
DNA: TGTGCCAGCAGCTTAGAGAAATACGAGCAGTACTTC

size: many
V: TRBV5-1
D: .
length: 14
J: TRBJ2-7
CDR3: CASSWESPTYEQYF
DNA: TGCGCCAGCAGCTGGGAGTCTCCGACCTACGAGCAGTACTTC

size: many
V: TRBV24-1
D: .
length: 13
J: TRBJ2-5
CDR3: CATSVSGWETQYF
DNA: TGTGCCACCAGTGTCTCGGGGTGGGAGACCCAGTACTTC

size: many
V: TRBV12-3/TRBV12-4
D: .
length: 11
J: TRBJ1-1
CDR3: CASTPGTEAFF
DNA: TGTGCCAGCACCCCGGGGACTGAAGCTTTCTTT

size: many
V: TRBV24-1
D: .
length: 13
J: TRBJ1-1
CDR3: CATRREDFTEAFF
DNA: TGTGCCACCCGGCGAGAAGATTTCACTGAAGCTTTCTTT

size: medium-sized
V: TRBV7-9
D: TRBD2
length: 15
J: TRBJ2-3
CDR3: CASSHPAGDTDTQYF
DNA: TGTGCCAGCAGCCACCCAGCGGGGGACACAGATACGCAGTATTTT

size: many
V: TRBV12-3/TRBV12-4
D: TRBD1
length: 15
J: TRBJ1-1
CDR3: CASSIRGRGDTEAFF
DNA: TGTGCCAGCAGTATTAGGGGGCGCGGGGACACTGAAGCTTTCTTT

size: many
V: TRBV27
D: TRBD1
length: 13
J: TRBJ1-2
CDR3: CASRPTGGFGYTF
DNA: TGTGCCAGCAGGCCCACAGGGGGTTTTGGCTACACCTTC

size: .
V: TRBV20-1
D: TRBD1
length: 14
J: TRBJ1-5
CDR3: CSARGQGGGQPQHF
DNA: TGCAGTGCTAGAGGACAGGGTGGGGGGCAGCCCCAGCATTTT

size: many
V: TRBV4-3
D: TRBD2
length: 15
J: TRBJ2-2
CDR3: CASSGWGLAFGELFF
DNA: TGCGCCAGCAGCGGGTGGGGACTAGCTTTCGGGGAGCTGTTTTTT

size: many
V: TRBV2
D: .
length: 11
J: TRBJ1-2
CDR3: CASGTNYGYTF
DNA: TGTGCGTCCGGGACAAACTATGGCTACACCTTC

size: medium-sized
V: TRBV20-1
D: .
length: 13
J: TRBJ1-2
CDR3: CSAERAGPYGYTF
DNA: TGCAGTGCCGAGAGGGCAGGTCCCTATGGCTACACCTTC

size: many
V: TRBV6-1
D: TRBD1
length: 15
J: TRBJ1-1
CDR3: CASKQRRQGNTEAFF
DNA: TGTGCCAGCAAACAAAGACGACAGGGGAACACTGAAGCTTTCTTT

size: many
V: TRBV25-1
D: .
length: 14
J: TRBJ1-3
CDR3: CASSESAEKNTIYF
DNA: TGTGCCAGCAGTGAATCGGCAGAGAAAAACACCATATATTTT

size: few
V: TRBV9
D: .
length: 17
J: TRBJ2-3
CDR3: CASSNGGAGVSTDTQYF
DNA: TGTGCCAGCAGCAATGGGGGGGCGGGAGTCTCCACAGATACGCAGTATTTT

size: many
V: TRBV30
D: .
length: 16
J: TRBJ2-2
CDR3: CAWSVGWTANTGELFF
DNA: TGTGCCTGGAGTGTAGGGTGGACAGCGAACACCGGGGAGCTGTTTTTT

size: many
V: TRBV30
D: .
length: 16
J: TRBJ2-6
CDR3: CAWSHANPSGANVLTF
DNA: TGTGCCTGGAGCCACGCCAACCCTTCTGGGGCCAACGTCCTGACTTTC

size: many
V: TRBV28
D: .
length: 17
J: TRBJ2-4
CDR3: CASSSQGRGMAKNIQYF
DNA: TGTGCCAGCAGTTCCCAGGGGAGAGGGATGGCCAAAAACATTCAGTACTTC

size: many
V: TRBV5-1
D: .
length: 15
J: TRBJ1-6
CDR3: CASSLDGANNSPLHF
DNA: TGCGCCAGCAGCTTGGACGGGGCCAATAATTCACCCCTCCACTTT

size: .
V: TRBV11-2
D: .
length: 12
J: TRBJ1-1
CDR3: CASSLQNTEAFF
DNA: TGTGCCAGCAGCTTACAGAACACTGAAGCTTTCTTT

size: many
V: TRBV6-1
D: .
length: 11
J: TRBJ2-7
CDR3: CASSSRREQYF
DNA: TGTGCCAGCAGCTCCCGTCGTGAGCAGTACTTC

size: many
V: TRBV7-3
D: TRBD1
length: 13
J: TRBJ2-7
CDR3: CASSSQGANEQYF
DNA: TGTGCCAGCAGCTCCCAGGGGGCTAACGAGCAGTACTTC

size: .
V: TRBV28
D: TRBD2
length: 16
J: TRBJ2-1
CDR3: CASSSGGTSGRVEQFF
DNA: TGTGCCAGCAGTTCAGGGGGGACTAGCGGTAGGGTGGAGCAGTTCTTC

size: many
V: TRBV20-1
D: TRBD1
length: 17
J: TRBJ2-7
CDR3: CSASLGQGGSRFYEQYF
DNA: TGCAGTGCTAGCCTGGGACAGGGAGGTAGCCGATTCTACGAGCAGTACTTC

size: many
V: TRBV29-1
D: .
length: 13
J: TRBJ2-2
CDR3: CSVEGLYTGELFF
DNA: TGCAGCGTGGAAGGACTTTACACCGGGGAGCTGTTTTTT

size: many
V: TRBV19
D: TRBD1
length: 15
J: TRBJ1-5
CDR3: CASSTIQGPDQPQHF
DNA: TGTGCCAGTAGTACAATACAGGGGCCCGATCAGCCCCAGCATTTT

size: many
V: TRBV7-3
D: .
length: 15
J: TRBJ1-3
CDR3: CASSSGPLSGNTIYF
DNA: TGTGCCAGCAGCTCCGGTCCCCTCTCTGGAAACACCATATATTTT

size: .
V: TRBV30
D: .
length: 15
J: TRBJ1-1
CDR3: CAWSVVAGQSYEAFF
DNA: TGTGCCTGGAGTGTAGTTGCCGGGCAGAGCTATGAAGCTTTCTTT

size: many
V: TRBV19
D: TRBD2
length: 12
J: TRBJ2-1
CDR3: CASSILAGRKFF
DNA: TGTGCCAGTAGTATTCTAGCGGGAAGGAAGTTCTTC

size: many
V: TRBV5-8
D: TRBD1
length: 16
J: TRBJ2-5
CDR3: CASSLRTGAHQETQYF
DNA: TGTGCCAGCAGCTTGAGGACAGGCGCACACCAAGAGACCCAGTACTTC

size: many
V: TRBV5-5
D: .
length: 16
J: TRBJ1-2
CDR3: CASTFDTASDNYGYTF
DNA: TGTGCCAGCACCTTCGATACAGCGTCGGATAACTATGGCTACACCTTC

size: .
V: TRBV4-1
D: .
length: 20
J: TRBJ2-1
CDR3: CASSGRGQGKTSGSYNEQSF
DNA: TGCGCCAGCAGCGGAAGGGGACAGGGGAAAACTAGCGGGAGCTACAATGAGCAGTCCTTC

size: many
V: TRBV6-2/TRBV6-3
D: .
length: 13
J: TRBJ1-1
CDR3: CASSRRADTEAFF
DNA: TGTGCCAGCAGCAGAAGGGCGGACACTGAAGCTTTCTTT

size: many
V: TRBV20-1
D: .
length: 16
J: TRBJ1-4
CDR3: CSARDNRASGNEKLFF
DNA: TGCAGTGCTAGAGATAACAGGGCGAGCGGCAATGAAAAACTGTTTTTT

size: many
V: TRBV4-1
D: .
length: 15
J: TRBJ1-6
CDR3: CASSQPGGVNSPLHF
DNA: TGCGCCAGCAGCCAACCGGGGGGGGTAAATTCACCCCTCCACTTT

size: many
V: TRBV28
D: .
length: 16
J: TRBJ2-7
CDR3: CASSPPPLRASYEQYF
DNA: TGTGCCAGCAGTCCACCACCTTTGCGGGCCTCCTACGAGCAGTACTTC

size: .
V: TRBV11-2
D: TRBD1
length: 15
J: TRBJ1-2
CDR3: CASSFDRGRNYGYTF
DNA: TGTGCCAGCAGCTTTGATAGGGGGCGTAATTATGGCTACACCTTC